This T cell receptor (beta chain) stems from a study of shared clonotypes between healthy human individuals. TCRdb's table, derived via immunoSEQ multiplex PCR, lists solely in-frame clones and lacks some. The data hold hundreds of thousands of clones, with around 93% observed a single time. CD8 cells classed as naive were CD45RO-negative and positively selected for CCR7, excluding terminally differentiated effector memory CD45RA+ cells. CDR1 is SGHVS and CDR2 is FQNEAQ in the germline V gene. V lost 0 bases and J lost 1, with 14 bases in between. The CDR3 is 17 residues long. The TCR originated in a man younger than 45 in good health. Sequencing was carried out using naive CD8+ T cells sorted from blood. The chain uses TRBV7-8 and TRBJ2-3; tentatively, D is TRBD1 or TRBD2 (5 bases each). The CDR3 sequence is CASSLALEGTGTDTQYF. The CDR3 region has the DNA TGTGCCAGCAGCTTAGCGCTCGAGGGGACCGGCACAGATACGCAGTATTTT. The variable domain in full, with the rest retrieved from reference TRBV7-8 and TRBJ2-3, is GAGVSQSPRYKVAKRGQDVALRCDPISGHVSLFWYQQALGQGPEFLTYFQNEAQLDKSGLPSDRFFAERPEGSVSTLKIQRTQQEDSAVYLCASSLALEGTGTDTQYFGPGTRLTVL.